These 3 T cell receptor beta chains were all obtained from the same sample, sequenced in a study of graft-versus-host responses after intestinal transplantation. The assay was immunoSEQ multiplex PCR, and TCRdb's table has in-frame clones only and misses some. The sample has fewer than 120,000 clones, 93% seen once; the top ten hold 0.5% to 0.6%. No antigen is known for these receptors. The specimen was unstimulated CD8+ T cells sorted from spleen or lymph node cells, collected before intestinal transplant. Source of these receptors: a human donor who received an intestinal transplant.

The chain uses TRBV27 and TRBJ2-7; D possibly matches TRBD1 or TRBD2 (5 bases each). The CDR3 loop spans 13 amino acids. Germline V lookup: CDR1 MNHEY, CDR2 SMNVEV (reference sequence). Trimming took off 3 bases at V and 4 bases at J, with 10 bases between the two ends. This CDR3 is CASSFGAYYEQYF. CDR3 DNA sequence: TGTGCCAGCAGTTTCGGGGCTTATTACGAGCAGTACTTC.

The V and J genes are TRBV9 and TRBJ2-1; the match to TRBD2 covers 9 bases. Germline V lookup: CDR1 SGDLS, CDR2 YYNGEE. CDR3 length: 15 residues. J was trimmed by 8 bases and V by 0 bases; bases with no gene match: 6. The CDR3 DNA is TGTGCCAGCAGCGTAGTAGGTAGCGGGAGCGATGAGCAGTTCTTC. It specifies CASSVVGSGSDEQFF.

The CDR3 DNA reads TGCGCCAGCAGCACTAGCGGGGGGATCTCCTACAATGAGCAGTTCTTC. This sequence encodes CASSTSGGISYNEQFF. V gene TRBV4-1 combines with J gene TRBJ2-1, with 12 bases fitting TRBD2. Germline V gene sequence: CDR1 MGHRA, CDR2 YSYEKL. This CDR3 is 16 amino acids long. Losses at the gene ends were 5 bases for V and 0 bases for J; bases not matched to a gene: 2.